One and the same sample provided the 20 T cell receptor beta chains below, sequenced in a study of CD4 and CD8 cells across lung adenocarcinoma regions. TCRdb processed the PCR reads anew with MiXCR; each CDR3 protein has one entry. Of more than 6,000 distinct CDR3 sequences in the sample, roughly 54% were seen once. Sequencing was carried out using CD8+ T cells from the center of a lung tumor. The receptors were sampled from a male donor with lung adenocarcinoma. The CD4 and CD8 labels of this study may be unreliable.

This clonotype is labeled large (0.1 to 1%). Since a much larger clone is just one base distant, this may be a read error. This CDR3 is CASGGTGPWNEQYF. The DNA for the CDR3 is TGTGCCAGCGGGGGGACAGGGCCATGGAATGAGCAGTACTTC. The rearrangement links TRBV6-1 to TRBJ2-5, with TRBD1 identical over 9 bases. The germline CDR1 and CDR2 sequences are MNHNS and SASEGT. The CDR3 totals 14 residues. The V and J ends lost 8 bases and 11 bases, in that order; junction bases with no gene match: 15.

The sample holds a few counts of this clonotype. J is TRBJ1-3 and V is TRBV12-3 or TRBV12-4, with D tentatively TRBD1 (5 bases). V dropped 7 bases and J dropped 4 bases, with 11 bases sitting between them. CDR3 size: 13 residues. CDR3 bases: TGTGCCAGCACCCTGGGGGGAGGAAACACCATATATTTT. Its translation: CASTLGGGNTIYF.

The chain combines TRBV6-1 with TRBJ2-5, with 10 bases lining up with TRBD1. The DNA end is more similar to TRBJ2-7, so the J call may be wrong. The CDR3 length is 14 residues. The germline V gene has CDR1 MNHNS and CDR2 SASEGT. DNA of the CDR3: TGTGCCAGCAGTGAAGGACAGGGGGCATACGAGCAGTACTTC. Translated, it gives CASSEGQGAYEQYF.

The V call is TRBV6-1, the J call TRBJ2-6; possibly TRBD1 for D (6 bases). The CDR3 covers 15 residues. V was pared by 7 bases and J by 0 bases, with 10 bases between. Germline lookup yields CDR1 MNHNS and CDR2 SASEGT. CDR3 residues: CASKTGHSGANVLTF. In DNA, the CDR3 is TGTGCCAGCAAGACGGGACACTCTGGGGCCAACGTCCTGACTTTC.

The chain links TRBV10-1 to TRBJ2-1; 9 nucleotides align to TRBD2. CDR1 and CDR2 (germline): WNHNN, SYGVQD (reference sequence). V trimming: 5 bases; J trimming: 3 bases; junction bases outside the gene matches: 11. CDR3 length: 17 residues. CDR3 region: CASSFPSGNKDYNEQFF. The DNA of the CDR3 is TGCGCCAGCAGTTTCCCTAGCGGGAATAAGGACTACAATGAGCAGTTCTTC.

J is TRBJ1-1 and V is TRBV14; no firm D call. V dropped 1 base and J dropped 0 bases, with 12 bases sitting between them. The CDR3 totals 16 residues. Germline V gene lookup returns CDR1 SGHDN and CDR2 FVKESK. The CDR3 nucleotides are TGTGCCAGCAGCCAAGGGGCGTTACTCATGAACACTGAAGCTTTCTTT. It specifies CASSQGALLMNTEAFF.

This clonotype has only a few counts. The rearrangement links TRBV7-2 to TRBJ2-5; 12 nucleotides agree with TRBD2. The germline CDR1 and CDR2 sequences are SGHTA and FQGNSA. There are 17 residues in the CDR3. V was clipped by 1 base and J by 1 base; unmatched bases: 4. CDR3 sequence (DNA): TGTGCCAGCAGCTTAGTACTAGCGGGGGGAGGCCAAGAGACCCAGTACTTC. It translates to CASSLVLAGGGQETQYF.

The table lists this clonotype with a few counts. The J gene is TRBJ2-1, the V gene TRBV11-3; TRBD2 is a possible D gene (6 bases). Trimming pared 1 base from V and 6 bases from J, leaving 16 bases between. This CDR3 contains 16 residues. Germline V CDR1 and CDR2: SGHNT, YENEEA. The CDR3 sequence: CASSLGLGGIGNEQFF. For the CDR3, the DNA is TGTGCCAGCAGCTTAGGTCTGGGCGGGATCGGCAATGAGCAGTTCTTC. Together with reference TRBV11-3 and TRBJ2-1, the CDR3 gives the full variable domain: EAGVVQSPRYKIIEKKQPVAFWCNPISGHNTLYWYLQNLGQGPELLIRYENEEAVDDSQLPKDRFSAERLKGVDSTLKIQPAELGDSAVYLCASSLGLGGIGNEQFFGPGTRLTVL.

Worth noting for this clonotype: One end of the junction is discordant with germline, which a read error may explain. The V call is TRBV6-1, the J call TRBJ2-3; weak D call: TRBD2 (6 bases). Germline CDR1 and CDR2: MNHNS and SASEGT. The CDR3 runs to 15 residues. CDR3 loop: CASSEGWGVTNTQYF. CDR3 DNA: TGTGCCAGCAGTGAAGGTTGGGGGGTCACAAATACGCAGTACTTT.

The chain links TRBV14 to TRBJ2-6; no clear D. Germline V gene data show CDR1 as SGHDN and CDR2 as FVKESK. This CDR3 is 15 amino acids long. Trimming cost V 1 base and J 0 bases, with 4 bases left between them. CDR3 loop: CASSQGSSGANVLTF. The CDR3 nucleotides are TGTGCCAGCAGCCAAGGGAGCTCTGGGGCCAACGTCCTGACTTTC.

This chain uses TRBV12-3 or TRBV12-4 with TRBJ2-5; tentatively, D is TRBD1 (5 bases). The DNA end is more similar to TRBJ2-7, so the J call may be wrong. This CDR3 has 12 residues. The CDR3 reads CASSPTAYEQYF. For the CDR3, the DNA is TGTGCCAGCAGTCCGACAGCCTACGAGCAGTACTTC.

Ten or more counts support this clonotype. The chain carries TRBV4-2 and TRBJ1-2; TRBD1 matches 7 bases. The CDR3 sequence is 14 residues long. The ends lost 0 bases at V and 7 bases at J; junction bases unmatched: 5. Germline V lookup: CDR1 LGHNA, CDR2 YNFKEQ. The CDR3 DNA is TGTGCCAGCAGCCAAGAAAGAGGGGGCAGTGGCTACACCTTC. Its translation is CASSQERGGSGYTF.

This clonotype showed up just a few times. The rearrangement joins TRBV12-3 or TRBV12-4 to TRBJ2-5; 8 bases agree with TRBD2. The CDR3 sequence is 14 residues long. Germline trimming cut 3 bases from V and 11 bases from J; bases unmatched to any gene: 11. The CDR3 DNA reads as TGTGCCAGCAGTTTGTTGAGCGGGAGAAATGAGCAGTACTTC. This translates into CASSLLSGRNEQYF.

This clonotype was counted ten times or more. CDR3 sequence (DNA): TGTGCCAGGCCAACAGGGACTAGCGGGTTAGGAACCTACAATGAGCAGTTCTTC. Residues: CARPTGTSGLGTYNEQFF. J is TRBJ2-1 and V is TRBV25-1, with 12 bases matching TRBD2. From germline, CDR1 is MGHDK and CDR2 SYGVNS. V lost 9 bases, J lost 2 bases, and 14 bases stayed unmatched. The CDR3 sequence is 18 residues long. Full variable domain (outside the CDR3, taken from reference TRBV25-1 and TRBJ2-1): EADIYQTPRYLVIGTGKKITLECSQTMGHDKMYWYQQDPGMELHLIHYSYGVNSTEKGDLSSESTVSRIRTEHFPLTLESARPSHTSQYLCARPTGTSGLGTYNEQFFGPGTRLTVL.

The V and J genes are TRBV6-1 and TRBJ2-3; the D is unclear. This CDR3 contains 13 residues. Trimming removed 6 bases from V and 2 bases from J, with 9 bases in between. Germline CDR1 reads MNHNS; CDR2 reads SASEGT. CDR3 nucleotide sequence: TGTGCCAGCAGAAGTTCAATCACAGATACGCAGTATTTT. Translation: CASRSSITDTQYF.

In regard to this clonotype: The junction does not match germline at one end; this may be a read error. J is TRBJ2-5 and V is TRBV6-1; D is uncertain. Germline V gene sequence: CDR1 MNHNS, CDR2 SASEGT. The CDR3 length is 13 residues. The CDR3 DNA sequence: TGCGCCAGCACACCACCATGGGAAGAGACCCAGTACTTC. Translated: CASTPPWEETQYF.

The V call is TRBV6-1, the J call TRBJ2-3, with D perhaps assigned TRBD1 or TRBD2 (7 bases each). The J call could be wrong; TRBJ2-7 is a better fit for the DNA end. Germline lookup yields CDR1 MNHNS and CDR2 SASEGT. CDR3 length: 16 residues. CDR3 residues: CASSEAWEGATDTQYF. The CDR3 bases are TGTGCCAGCAGTGAAGCTTGGGAGGGGGCCACAGATACGCAGTACTTC.

There are a few counts of this clonotype. This chain uses TRBV27 with TRBJ2-1; possibly TRBD2 for D (6 bases). The J call may be faulty, since TRBJ2-7 better matches the DNA end. In germline, CDR1 is MNHEY, CDR2 SMNVEV (reference sequence). This CDR3 region has 13 residues. CDR3 nucleotide sequence: TGTGCCAGCAGTGCGGACTATCAGGGTGAGCAGTACTTC. It encodes CASSADYQGEQYF.

This clonotype was detected ten times or more. The chain is built from TRBV7-6 and TRBJ2-1; TRBD1 matches 9 bases. The CDR3 spans 18 residues. With V trimmed by 3 bases and J by 4 bases, 13 bases remained unmatched. Germline CDR1 SGHVS, CDR2 FNYEAQ. CDR3 protein: CASSLGEGTGKFYNEQFF. Written as DNA, the CDR3 is TGTGCCAGCAGCTTGGGCGAAGGGACAGGGAAGTTTTACAATGAGCAGTTCTTC.

This clonotype was seen repeatedly, ten times or more. This chain joins TRBV6-5 and TRBJ2-1; D may be TRBD1 or TRBD2 (7 bases each). The CDR3 consists of 16 residues. Germline V CDR1 and CDR2: MNHEY, SVGAGI. V was shortened by 4 bases and J by 8 bases, with 21 bases between the two germline ends. This chain's CDR3 is CASSLTGTTGWDEQFF. The CDR3 coding sequence is TGTGCCAGCAGTTTGACAGGGACTACAGGTTGGGATGAGCAGTTCTTC.